These T cell receptor beta chains were read from a single sample in a study of shared clonotypes between healthy human individuals. Clones were read by immunoSEQ multiplex PCR, and TCRdb kept only the in-frame ones, dropping some. The sample carries some 2,000,000 clones, about 95% recorded once. The sequenced sample was naive CD8+ T cells sorted from blood. Receptors originate from a man aged 18 to 30 in good health. Each CDR3 is given with its conserved first and last residue. The D gene is left open where the match is weak. Clone size is not always given. Where it is, it says once, few, many or a class for expanded clones.

TRBV4-1	TRBD2	TRBJ2-5	NA	CASSQRLAGETQYF	TGCGCCAGCAGCCAACGACTAGCGGGAGAGACCCAGTACTTC
TRBV28	NA	TRBJ2-7	NA	CASSNDGTSYEQYF	TGTGCCAGCAGCAACGACGGGACTTCCTACGAGCAGTACTTC
TRBV6-1	TRBD1	TRBJ1-2	NA	CASREPYRGGGCTF	TGTGCCAGCAGGGAACCCTACAGGGGCGGCGGCTGCACCTTC
TRBV27	NA	TRBJ1-2	NA	CASRYGGSYGYTF	TGTGCCAGCAGATACGGGGGTTCCTATGGCTACACCTTC
TRBV13	TRBD1	TRBJ2-3	NA	CASSSLGQVTDTQYF	TGTGCCAGCAGTAGTCTGGGACAGGTAACAGATACGCAGTATTTT
TRBV25-1	NA	TRBJ1-1	NA	CASARGRYTEAFF	TGTGCCAGCGCTAGAGGGCGGTACACTGAAGCTTTCTTT
TRBV28	TRBD1	TRBJ1-1	NA	CASSLAGTGEDTEAFF	TGTGCCAGCAGTTTAGCCGGGACAGGGGAAGACACTGAAGCTTTCTTT
TRBV6-1	NA	TRBJ2-5	once	CASSEQYQETQYF	TGTGCCAGCAGTGAACAGTACCAAGAGACCCAGTACTTC
TRBV18	NA	TRBJ2-5	NA	CASSQASIRWTQYF	TGTGCCAGCTCACAAGCTTCCATTAGGTGGACCCAGTACTTC
TRBV7-9	NA	TRBJ2-3	NA	CASRPTRGGASTDTQYF	TGTGCCAGCAGACCAACCCGAGGGGGGGCAAGCACAGATACGCAGTATTTT
TRBV7-7	TRBD1	TRBJ2-1	NA	CASSPGQGPYNEQFF	TGTGCTAGCAGCCCGGGACAGGGCCCCTACAATGAGCAGTTCTTC
TRBV9	NA	TRBJ1-2	NA	CASSPGVYQGVGYTF	TGTGCCAGCAGCCCGGGCGTTTATCAGGGTGTTGGCTACACCTTC
TRBV7-9	NA	TRBJ2-1	NA	CASSLPTEQFF	TGTGCCAGCAGCTTACCTACGGAGCAGTTCTTC
TRBV6-5	NA	TRBJ1-4	NA	CASSYREGGGNEKLFF	TGTGCCAGCAGTTATCGCGAAGGAGGGGGTAATGAAAAACTGTTTTTT
TRBV6-5	NA	TRBJ2-7	NA	CASSLAASYEQYF	TGTGCCAGCAGCTTAGCGGCGTCCTACGAGCAGTACTTC
TRBV11-2	TRBD1	TRBJ2-2	NA	CASSYSRDREGTGELFF	TGTGCCAGCAGCTATTCCCGGGACAGGGAAGGCACCGGGGAGCTGTTTTTT
TRBV28	NA	TRBJ2-1	once	CASIRSLIYNEQFF	TGTGCCAGCATCAGGTCCCTAATCTACAATGAGCAGTTCTTC
TRBV2	NA	TRBJ2-7	NA	CASRRRRGEGLYEQYF	TGTGCCAGCAGGCGCCGAAGGGGGGAGGGACTCTACGAGCAGTACTTC
TRBV6-5	NA	TRBJ2-5	NA	CASRSRMGHQETQYF	TGTGCCAGCAGATCTAGAATGGGACACCAAGAGACCCAGTACTTC
TRBV7-9	NA	TRBJ2-1	NA	CASSSTISSYNEQFF	TGTGCCAGCAGCTCTACCATAAGCTCCTACAATGAGCAGTTCTTC
TRBV14	NA	TRBJ2-2	NA	CASSQDAAGLNTGELFF	TGTGCCAGCAGCCAAGATGCGGCGGGGCTGAACACCGGGGAGCTGTTTTTT
TRBV5-1	NA	TRBJ2-3	NA	CASRNYRDDSTDTQYF	TGCGCCAGCAGAAACTACAGGGACGACAGCACAGATACGCAGTATTTT
TRBV19	TRBD2	TRBJ2-2	NA	CARARAGGPTTGELFF	TGTGCCAGAGCCAGAGCGGGAGGGCCGACCACCGGGGAGCTGTTTTTT
TRBV11-2	NA	TRBJ2-7	NA	CASSLAGDTYEQYF	TGTGCCAGCAGCTTAGCTGGCGATACCTACGAGCAGTACTTC
TRBV13	TRBD1	TRBJ2-3	NA	CASSLQGAKDTQYF	TGTGCCAGCAGCTTACAGGGGGCGAAAGATACGCAGTATTTT
TRBV4-3	TRBD1	TRBJ2-1	NA	CASSQVLNRGDEQFF	TGCGCCAGCAGCCAAGTCCTTAACAGGGGCGATGAGCAGTTCTTC
TRBV7-9	NA	TRBJ1-4	NA	CASSPPSEKLFF	TGTGCCAGCAGCCCCCCAAGTGAAAAACTGTTTTTT
TRBV9	NA	TRBJ1-6	NA	CASSGWNSPLHF	TGTGCCAGCAGCGGCTGGAATTCACCCCTCCACTTT
TRBV18	NA	TRBJ2-1	NA	CASSPSETPYNEQFF	TGTGCCAGCTCACCATCCGAAACCCCCTACAATGAGCAGTTCTTC
TRBV4-3	TRBD2	TRBJ2-5	NA	CASSPGLAGVWETQYF	TGCGCCAGCAGCCCTGGACTAGCGGGAGTATGGGAGACCCAGTACTTC
TRBV2	NA	TRBJ2-2	once	CASQDGSNTGELFF	TGTGCCAGTCAGGACGGCTCGAACACCGGGGAGCTGTTTTTT
TRBV27	TRBD1	TRBJ1-1	NA	CASSSYRGRATEAFF	TGTGCCAGCAGTTCGTACAGGGGTCGCGCCACTGAAGCTTTCTTT
TRBV7-9	NA	TRBJ2-7	NA	CASSLSGSSYEQYF	TGTGCCAGCAGCTTAAGTGGCAGCAGCTACGAGCAGTACTTC
TRBV28	NA	TRBJ2-3	NA	CASRSTVRQDTQYF	TGTGCCAGCAGATCAACCGTACGGCAAGATACGCAGTATTTT
TRBV6-1	NA	TRBJ2-2	NA	CASSELVGAGTGELFF	TGTGCCAGCAGTGAATTAGTGGGGGCGGGTACCGGGGAGCTGTTTTTT
TRBV7-9	TRBD1	TRBJ2-7	NA	CASSNFPGQPYEQYF	TGTGCCAGCAGCAACTTCCCGGGACAGCCGTACGAGCAGTACTTC
TRBV6-6	NA	TRBJ2-1	NA	CANSFSHPSSYNEQFF	TGTGCCAACAGCTTTTCTCACCCAAGCTCCTACAATGAGCAGTTCTTC
TRBV11-3	NA	TRBJ2-7	NA	CASSFGGDEQYF	TGTGCCAGCAGCTTCGGAGGGGATGAGCAGTACTTC
TRBV27	TRBD2	TRBJ2-1	NA	CASSPLAGLSYNEQFF	TGTGCCAGCAGTCCCCTAGCGGGACTCTCCTACAATGAGCAGTTCTTC
TRBV7-9	NA	TRBJ2-3	NA	CASSLVPGIGTDTQYF	TGTGCCAGCAGCTTAGTCCCGGGGATCGGCACAGATACGCAGTATTTT
TRBV28	NA	TRBJ1-5	NA	CASSLQGSGQPQHF	TGTGCCAGCAGTTTGCAGGGGAGCGGTCAGCCCCAGCATTTT